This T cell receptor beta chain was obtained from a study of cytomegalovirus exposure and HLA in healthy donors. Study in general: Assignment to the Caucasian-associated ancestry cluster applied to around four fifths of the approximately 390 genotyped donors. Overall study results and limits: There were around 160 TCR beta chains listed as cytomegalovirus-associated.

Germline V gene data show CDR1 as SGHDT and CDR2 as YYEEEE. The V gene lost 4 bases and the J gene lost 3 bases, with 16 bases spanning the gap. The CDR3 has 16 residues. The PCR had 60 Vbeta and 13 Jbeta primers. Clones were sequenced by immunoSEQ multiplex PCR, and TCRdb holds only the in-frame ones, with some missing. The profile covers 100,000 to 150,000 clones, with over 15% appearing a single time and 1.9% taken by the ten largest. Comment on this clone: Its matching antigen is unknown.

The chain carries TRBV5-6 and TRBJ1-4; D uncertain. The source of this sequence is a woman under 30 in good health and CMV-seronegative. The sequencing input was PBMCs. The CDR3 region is CASSEASNTANEKLFF. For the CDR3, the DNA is TGTGCCAGCAGCGAGGCCTCCAATACGGCTAATGAAAAACTGTTTTTT.